This T cell receptor beta chain came from a study of CXCR3-negative and CXCR3-positive naive CD8 T cells. Study outcomes and limitations: Fresh PBMCs served for most assays, and CXCR3 expression fell partially after cryopreservation. Naive CXCR3-negative cells resembled naive CXCR3-positive cells in TRBV-TRBJ usage; memory cells differed. Naive cells positive for CXCR3 carried more hydrophobic TRB CDR3s than CXCR3-negative ones.

On this clonotype itself: Its specificity is unknown.

Cells that were CD45RO-CCR7+CD27+CD95- constituted naive CD8+ T cells. The study made its TRB cDNA libraries by 5' RACE, adding UMI labels. TCRdb reworked the 5' RACE reads into one entry per CDR3 protein, no DNA. Its listing shows about 120,000 distinct CDR3 sequences. CDR3 size: 13 residues. The sequenced sample was naive CXCR3- CD8+ T cells from blood. The subset here: CD45RO-CCR7+CD27+CD95- naive CD8+ T cells lacking CXCR3 (TNR3-). The TCR originated in a human donor in good health. Some clones in this sample may be carry-over from other donors' samples. This chain links TRBV12-3 or TRBV12-4 with TRBJ2-1; TCRdb names TRBD2, which stays unverified in the absence of DNA. This CDR3 is CASRDGLAVGEFF.